Following are 17 T cell receptor beta chains from one sample sequenced in a study of blood T cell repertoires in COVID-19. Generated by immunoSEQ multiplex PCR, the TCRdb table keeps only in-frame clones and is missing some. Counted here are 100,000 to 120,000 clones, around 80% occurring once; the ten biggest clones make up 3.8%. The sequenced sample consisted of peripheral blood. The receptors originated from a woman older than 75 with acute or convalescent COVID-19.

In DNA form, the CDR3 reads TGTGCCAGCTCACCTACACAGCTTTTCAACTATGGCTACACCTTC. Translation gives CASSPTQLFNYGYTF. V gene TRBV18 combines with J gene TRBJ1-2; D unclear. V shed 3 bases and J shed 2 bases, with 13 bases lying between them. This CDR3 is built from 15 residues. Germline V lookup: CDR1 KGHSH, CDR2 LQKENI.

The V gene is TRBV21-1, the J gene TRBJ1-6; the D call of TRBD1 is as the table states it, not checked on the DNA. TRBV21-1 is listed as a pseudogene. The CDR3 sequence is 16 residues long. CDR3 nucleotide sequence: TGTGCCAGTAGGGGGCAGGGACAGGGGGTGAATTCACCCCTCCACTTT. Protein product: CASRGQGQGVNSPLHF.

In this sample, this clone turned up a few times. The chain combines TRBV18 with TRBJ1-5; possible D gene TRBD1, 6 bases. The germline V and J ends were trimmed by 2 bases and 7 bases, with 12 bases remaining between them. Germline V gene sequence: CDR1 KGHSH, CDR2 LQKENI. The CDR3 contains 14 residues. The CDR3 here is CASSPEGVRQPQHF. The CDR3 DNA follows: TGTGCCAGCTCACCAGAGGGGGTTAGGCAGCCCCAGCATTTT.

The rearrangement uses TRBV12-3 or TRBV12-4 and TRBJ2-4; 7 bases are shared with TRBD2. There are 12 residues in the CDR3. The V gene end was trimmed by 3 bases and the J gene end by 8 bases; junction bases not matched to a gene: 1. The CDR3 DNA reads as TGTGCCAGCAGTTTGACTAGCCACATTCAGTACTTC. It encodes CASSLTSHIQYF.

This rearrangement joins TRBV9 to TRBJ1-1, with D hard to call. Germline assignment: CDR1 SGDLS and CDR2 YYNGEE. Trimming left V 4 bases short and J 7 bases short, with 14 bases between. The CDR3 is made up of 13 amino acids. CDR3 coding DNA: TGTGCCAGCAGCACATTACTGGAGGGTGAAGCTTTCTTT. Its protein is CASSTLLEGEAFF.

J is TRBJ1-6 and V is TRBV7-8; the D gene is possibly TRBD1 (6 bases). There are 14 residues in the CDR3. The germline V gene encodes CDR1 SGHVS and CDR2 FQNEAQ. V was cut by 5 bases and J by 10 bases, with 15 bases left in between. The CDR3 DNA reads as TGTGCCAGCAGCCCCCGGGGGGGCGGGTCACCCCTCCACTTT. Translation gives CASSPRGGGSPLHF.

The chain recombines TRBV18 with TRBJ1-1; D not certain. This CDR3 region has 13 residues. The germline V gene has CDR1 KGHSH and CDR2 LQKENI. V was cut by 7 bases and J by 3 bases, with 12 bases left in between. CDR3 in amino acids: CASFPNRDTEAFF. In DNA form, the CDR3 reads TGTGCCAGCTTCCCAAACCGGGACACTGAAGCTTTCTTT.

The V and J genes are TRBV7-2 and TRBJ2-7; TRBD2 matches 7 bases. Germline values: CDR1 SGHTA, CDR2 FQGNSA. The CDR3 sequence is 15 residues long. After removal of 2 bases from V and 7 bases from J, the junction contained 11 bases not matched to a gene. The CDR3 nucleotides read TGTGCCAGCAGCTTACAGTGGGAGGGCACGGTAGAGCAGTACTTC. This gives the protein CASSLQWEGTVEQYF.

J is TRBJ2-3 and V is TRBV3-1 (or the pseudogene TRBV3-2); the D gene is possibly TRBD2 (6 bases). CDR1 is LGHDT and CDR2 is YNNKEL in the germline V gene (reference sequence). Between the trimmed V and J ends, which lost 1 base and 10 bases, there was a span of 15 bases. The CDR3 length is 14 residues. The CDR3 DNA reads TGTGCCAGCAGCCAAGTGGGAGGTCCCGTTGCGCAGTATTTT. Translation: CASSQVGGPVAQYF.

There are a few counts of this clone. This chain joins TRBV30 and TRBJ1-1, with D possibly being TRBD1 (6 bases). The CDR3 extends over 12 amino acids. V lost 0 bases and J lost 11, with 13 bases in between. Germline V gives CDR1 GTSNPN, CDR2 SVGIG (reference sequence). The CDR3 loop is CAWSVAGGGAFF. The CDR3 DNA reads as TGTGCCTGGAGTGTAGCGGGGGGCGGGGCTTTCTTT.

The rearrangement links TRBV6-5 to TRBJ2-3; no reliable D call. Deletions cut 2 bases from V and 0 bases from J, with 6 bases between. This CDR3 comprises 14 residues. Germline assignment: CDR1 MNHEY and CDR2 SVGAGI. CDR3 amino acids: CASSYASSTDTQYF. The CDR3 DNA reads TGTGCCAGCAGTTACGCGAGTAGCACAGATACGCAGTATTTT.

In this sample, this clone turned up a few times. The V and J genes are TRBV6-2 or TRBV6-3 and TRBJ1-3; D not certain. The germline V gene encodes CDR1 MNHEY and CDR2 SVGEGT. The CDR3 runs 18 residues. Trimming removed 0 bases at V and 0 bases at J, with 15 bases between. The CDR3 DNA is TGTGCCAGCAGTTACTCGACCGAACCAGGCGACTCTGGAAACACCATATATTTT. Encoded protein: CASSYSTEPGDSGNTIYF.

The chain has TRBV6-5 and TRBJ2-3, with D uncertain. Per the germline V gene, CDR1 is MNHEY and CDR2 is SVGAGI. There are 14 residues in the CDR3. The V and J ends lost 0 bases and 0 bases respectively, with 4 bases between them. The DNA for the CDR3 is TGTGCCAGCAGTTACTCCCGTAGCACAGATACGCAGTATTTT. Translated, it gives CASSYSRSTDTQYF.

The gene calls are TRBV28 and TRBJ2-1; TRBD2 might be the D (6 bases). CDR1 and CDR2 from the germline V gene are MDHEN and SYDVKM. V lost 7 bases and J lost 4, with 11 bases in between. The length of the CDR3 is 13 residues. CDR3 DNA sequence: TGTGCCAGCACCACTAGCATTTACAATGAGCAGTTCTTC. Translating gives CASTTSIYNEQFF.

The chain carries TRBV5-1 and TRBJ2-3, with 7 bases matching TRBD1. Germline trimming cut 2 bases from V and 0 bases from J; bases unmatched to any gene: 6. The CDR3 loop spans 16 amino acids. From germline, CDR1 is SGHRS and CDR2 YFSETQ. The CDR3 DNA follows: TGCGCCAGCAGCTTTAGGACAGGATTTAGCACAGATACGCAGTATTTT. It specifies CASSFRTGFSTDTQYF.

This clone was recorded once. The V gene is TRBV30, the J gene TRBJ2-7, with a tentative D call TRBD2 (6 bases). The CDR3 consists of 12 residues. Germline V CDR1 and CDR2: GTSNPN, SVGIG (reference sequence). Between the trimmed V and J ends, which lost 5 bases and 6 bases, there was a span of 14 bases. CDR3 protein: CAWLGLGSEQYF. Here the CDR3 DNA reads TGTGCCTGGTTGGGACTGGGGTCCGAGCAGTACTTC. Full variable domain (missing parts from reference TRBV30 and TRBJ2-7): SQTIHQWPATLVQPVGSPLSLECTVEGTSNPNLYWYRQAAGRGLQLLFYSVGIGQISSEVPQNLSASRPQDRQFILSSKKLLLSDSGFYLCAWLGLGSEQYFGPGTRLTVT.

This chain uses TRBV7-2 with TRBJ2-3, with D perhaps TRBD2 (6 bases). This CDR3 comprises 17 residues. Germline V gene data show CDR1 as SGHTA and CDR2 as FQGNSA. V was shortened by 2 bases and J by 2 bases, with 17 bases between the two germline ends. The CDR3, as DNA: TGTGCCAGCAGCTTAACGGGAGTTGGCATATCCACAGATACGCAGTATTTT. As protein: CASSLTGVGISTDTQYF.